The clone carrying this TCR beta chain is a singleton in its sample. Its antigen is not identified. The data belong to a study of cytomegalovirus exposure and HLA in healthy donors. Broader study findings: Researchers counted over 150 TCR beta chains as cytomegalovirus-associated. Some V segments could not be told apart, so they were left out, TRBV6-2 and TRBV6-3 among them. A later look showed TCR association rates differing by HLA locus, highest for DRB1 and lowest for HLA-C. What a later analysis reportedly showed was that an Asian-associated ancestry cluster had fewer N-insertions than the approximately 700-donor mean.

The study ran its PCR with 60 Vbeta and 13 Jbeta primers. This table comes from immunoSEQ multiplex PCR, and its TCRdb copy is limited to in-frame clones, with some not included. Here the sample spans about 110,000 clones, around 70% being singletons. There are 14 residues in the CDR3. J gave up 5 bases and V 5 bases, and 9 bases lay outside the gene matches. The germline CDR1 and CDR2 sequences are SGHRS and YFSETQ. The sample consisted of PBMCs. This TCR came from a man aged 25 to 40 in good health and CMV-seropositive. The rearrangement links TRBV5-1 to TRBJ2-5; 7 positions match TRBD1. CDR3 loop: CASRPTGSYETQYF. CDR3 bases: TGCGCCAGCAGGCCGACAGGGTCGTACGAGACCCAGTACTTC.